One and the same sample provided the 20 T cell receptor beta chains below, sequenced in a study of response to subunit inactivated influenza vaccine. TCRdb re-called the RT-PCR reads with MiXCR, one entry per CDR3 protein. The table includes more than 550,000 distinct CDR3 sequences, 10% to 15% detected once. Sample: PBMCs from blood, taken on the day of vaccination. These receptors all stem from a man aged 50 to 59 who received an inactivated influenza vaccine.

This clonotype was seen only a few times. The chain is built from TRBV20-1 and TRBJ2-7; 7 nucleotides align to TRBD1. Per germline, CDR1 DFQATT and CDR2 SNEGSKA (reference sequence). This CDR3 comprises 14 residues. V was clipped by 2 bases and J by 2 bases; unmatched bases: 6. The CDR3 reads CSARPRTGAYEQYF. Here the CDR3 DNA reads TGCAGTGCTAGACCCCGGACAGGAGCCTACGAGCAGTACTTC.

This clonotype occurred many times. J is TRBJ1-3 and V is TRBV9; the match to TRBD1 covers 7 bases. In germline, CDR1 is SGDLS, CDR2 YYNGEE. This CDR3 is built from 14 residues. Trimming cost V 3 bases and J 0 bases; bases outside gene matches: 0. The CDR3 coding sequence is TGTGCCAGCAGCGGACAGGGCTCTGGAAACACCATATATTTT. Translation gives CASSGQGSGNTIYF.

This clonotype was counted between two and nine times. CDR3 region: CSVGGVLNGEAFF. CDR3 coding DNA: TGCAGCGTTGGGGGGGTTTTGAACGGTGAAGCTTTCTTT. V is TRBV29-1 and J is TRBJ1-1, with D possibly TRBD1 on 5 matching bases. The germline gives CDR1 SQVTM, CDR2 ANQGSEA. The V end was cut by 4 bases, the J end by 7 bases, with 16 bases between. This CDR3 region has 13 residues.

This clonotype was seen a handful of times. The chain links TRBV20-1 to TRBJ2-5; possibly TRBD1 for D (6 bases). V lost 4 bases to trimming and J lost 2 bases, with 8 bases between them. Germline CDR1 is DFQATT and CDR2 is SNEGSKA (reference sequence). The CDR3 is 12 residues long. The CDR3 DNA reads TGCAGTGCTATCGGACAGCAAGAGACCCAGTACTTC. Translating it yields CSAIGQQETQYF.

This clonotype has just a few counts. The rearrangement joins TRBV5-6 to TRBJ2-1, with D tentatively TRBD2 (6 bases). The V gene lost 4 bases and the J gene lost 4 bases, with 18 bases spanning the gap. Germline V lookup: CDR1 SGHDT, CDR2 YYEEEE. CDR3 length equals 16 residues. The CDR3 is CASSPAGWGGYNEQFF. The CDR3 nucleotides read TGTGCCAGCAGCCCTGCGGGGTGGGGTGGGTACAATGAGCAGTTCTTC.

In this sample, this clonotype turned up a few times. CDR3 nucleotides: TGTGCCAGCAGTTCCCCCACCCGGGACAGGAGCTCCTATAATTCACCCCTCCACTTT. Residues: CASSSPTRDRSSYNSPLHF. This chain joins TRBV28 and TRBJ1-6, with 8 bases lining up with TRBD1. From germline, CDR1 is MDHEN and CDR2 SYDVKM. The CDR3 has 19 amino acids. The V gene end was trimmed by 4 bases and the J gene end by 0 bases; junction bases not matched to a gene: 11.

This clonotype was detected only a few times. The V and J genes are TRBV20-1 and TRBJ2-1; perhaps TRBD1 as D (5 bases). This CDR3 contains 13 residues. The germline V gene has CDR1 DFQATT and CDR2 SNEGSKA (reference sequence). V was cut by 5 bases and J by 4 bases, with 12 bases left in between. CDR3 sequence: CSAPDRPYNEQFF. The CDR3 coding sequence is TGCAGTGCTCCTGACAGACCATACAATGAGCAGTTCTTC.

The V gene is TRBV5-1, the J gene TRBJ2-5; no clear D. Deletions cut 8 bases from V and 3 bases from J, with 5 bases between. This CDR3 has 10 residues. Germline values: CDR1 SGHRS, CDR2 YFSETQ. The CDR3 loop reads CASAEETQYF. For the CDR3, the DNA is TGCGCCAGTGCCGAAGAGACCCAGTACTTC.

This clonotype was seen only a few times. The CDR3 protein is CASSLARGHTYEQYF. As DNA, the CDR3 is TGTGCCAGCAGCTTAGCACGGGGGCACACCTACGAGCAGTACTTC. The chain has TRBV7-6 and TRBJ2-7; the D gene could be TRBD1 or TRBD2 (6 bases each). Looked up from germline, CDR1 is SGHVS and CDR2 is FNYEAQ. There are 15 residues in the CDR3. The germline V and J ends were trimmed by 0 bases and 2 bases, with 11 bases remaining between them.

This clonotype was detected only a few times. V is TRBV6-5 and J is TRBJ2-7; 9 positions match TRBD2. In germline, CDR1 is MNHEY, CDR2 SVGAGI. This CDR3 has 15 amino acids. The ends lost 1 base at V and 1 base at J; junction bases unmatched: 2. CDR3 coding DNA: TGTGCCAGCAGTTACTTTAGCGGGGGATCCTACGAGCAGTACTTC. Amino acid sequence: CASSYFSGGSYEQYF.

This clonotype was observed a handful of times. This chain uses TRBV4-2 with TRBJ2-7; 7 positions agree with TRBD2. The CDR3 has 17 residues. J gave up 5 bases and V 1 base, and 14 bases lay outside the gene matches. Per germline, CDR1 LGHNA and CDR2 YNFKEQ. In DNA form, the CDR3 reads TGTGCCAGCAGCCAAGTTGCTCAGCGGGATTCGGGAGACGAGCAGTACTTC. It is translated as CASSQVAQRDSGDEQYF.

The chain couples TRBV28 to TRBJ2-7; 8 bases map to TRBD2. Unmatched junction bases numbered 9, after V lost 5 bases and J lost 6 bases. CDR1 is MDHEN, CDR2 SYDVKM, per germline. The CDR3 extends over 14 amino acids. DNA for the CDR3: TGTGCCAGCAGTACCCCCGGGACTAGTAGCGAGCAGTACTTC. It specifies CASSTPGTSSEQYF. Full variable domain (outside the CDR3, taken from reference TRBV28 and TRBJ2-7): DVKVTQSSRYLVKRTGEKVFLECVQDMDHENMFWYRQDPGLGLRLIYFSYDVKMKEKGDIPEGYSVSREKKERFSLILESASTNQTSMYLCASSTPGTSSEQYFGPGTRLTVT.

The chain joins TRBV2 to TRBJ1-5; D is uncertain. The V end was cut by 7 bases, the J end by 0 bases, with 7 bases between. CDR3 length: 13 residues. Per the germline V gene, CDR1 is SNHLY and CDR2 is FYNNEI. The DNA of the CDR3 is TGTGCCAGCAATGAGAATAGCAATCAGCCCCAGCATTTT. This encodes CASNENSNQPQHF.

CDR3 sequence (DNA): TGTGCCAGCAGCTTGCAGGCGTACTACTCGGAGACCCAGTACTTC. This translates into CASSLQAYYSETQYF. This chain links TRBV7-9 with TRBJ2-5; D unclear. Trimming removed 3 bases at V and 5 bases at J, with 16 bases between. The CDR3 sequence is 15 residues long. CDR1 is SEHNR and CDR2 is FQNEAQ in the germline V gene (reference sequence).

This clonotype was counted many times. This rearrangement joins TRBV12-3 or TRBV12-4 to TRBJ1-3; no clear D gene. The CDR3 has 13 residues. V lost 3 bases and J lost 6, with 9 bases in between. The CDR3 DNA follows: TGTGCCAGCAGTTTTGTGACAAAAAACACCATATATTTT. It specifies CASSFVTKNTIYF.

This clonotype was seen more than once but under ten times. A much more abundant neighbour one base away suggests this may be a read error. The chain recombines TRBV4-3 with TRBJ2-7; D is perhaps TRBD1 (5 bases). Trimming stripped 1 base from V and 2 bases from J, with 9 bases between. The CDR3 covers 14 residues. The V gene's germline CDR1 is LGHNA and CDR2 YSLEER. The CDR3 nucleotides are TGCGCCAGCAGCCAAGGTCTAGGGGCCTACGAGCAGTACTTC. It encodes CASSQGLGAYEQYF.

The DNA for the CDR3 is TGTGCCAGCAGCACCGGGACTAGCTACAATGAGCAGTTCTTC. Translation gives CASSTGTSYNEQFF. This chain uses TRBV9 with TRBJ2-1; TRBD2 aligns across 8 bases. Germline values: CDR1 SGDLS, CDR2 YYNGEE. After removal of 4 bases from V and 3 bases from J, the junction contained 3 bases not matched to a gene. CDR3 length equals 14 residues.

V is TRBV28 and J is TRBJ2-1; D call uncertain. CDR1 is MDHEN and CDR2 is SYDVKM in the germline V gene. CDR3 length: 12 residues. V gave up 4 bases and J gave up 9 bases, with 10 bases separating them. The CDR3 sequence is CASSSPPSEQFF. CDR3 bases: TGTGCCAGCAGTTCGCCCCCCTCTGAGCAGTTCTTC.

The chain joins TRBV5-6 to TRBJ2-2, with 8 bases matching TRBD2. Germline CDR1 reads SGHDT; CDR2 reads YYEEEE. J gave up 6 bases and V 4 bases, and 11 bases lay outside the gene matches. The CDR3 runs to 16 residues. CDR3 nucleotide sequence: TGTGCCAGCAGCCCATTGAGCGGGAGTTCACCCGGGGAGCTGTTTTTT. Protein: CASSPLSGSSPGELFF. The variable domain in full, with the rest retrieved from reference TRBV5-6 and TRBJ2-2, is DAGVTQSPTHLIKTRGQQVTLRCSPKSGHDTVSWYQQALGQGPQFIFQYYEEEERQRGNFPDRFSGHQFPNYSSELNVNALLLGDSALYLCASSPLSGSSPGELFFGEGSRLTVL.

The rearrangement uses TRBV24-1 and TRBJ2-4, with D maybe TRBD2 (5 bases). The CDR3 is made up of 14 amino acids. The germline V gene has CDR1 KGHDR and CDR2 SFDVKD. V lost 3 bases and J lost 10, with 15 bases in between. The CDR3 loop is CATSDEGRGGIQYF. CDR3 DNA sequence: TGTGCCACCAGTGATGAGGGTCGGGGTGGGATTCAGTACTTC.